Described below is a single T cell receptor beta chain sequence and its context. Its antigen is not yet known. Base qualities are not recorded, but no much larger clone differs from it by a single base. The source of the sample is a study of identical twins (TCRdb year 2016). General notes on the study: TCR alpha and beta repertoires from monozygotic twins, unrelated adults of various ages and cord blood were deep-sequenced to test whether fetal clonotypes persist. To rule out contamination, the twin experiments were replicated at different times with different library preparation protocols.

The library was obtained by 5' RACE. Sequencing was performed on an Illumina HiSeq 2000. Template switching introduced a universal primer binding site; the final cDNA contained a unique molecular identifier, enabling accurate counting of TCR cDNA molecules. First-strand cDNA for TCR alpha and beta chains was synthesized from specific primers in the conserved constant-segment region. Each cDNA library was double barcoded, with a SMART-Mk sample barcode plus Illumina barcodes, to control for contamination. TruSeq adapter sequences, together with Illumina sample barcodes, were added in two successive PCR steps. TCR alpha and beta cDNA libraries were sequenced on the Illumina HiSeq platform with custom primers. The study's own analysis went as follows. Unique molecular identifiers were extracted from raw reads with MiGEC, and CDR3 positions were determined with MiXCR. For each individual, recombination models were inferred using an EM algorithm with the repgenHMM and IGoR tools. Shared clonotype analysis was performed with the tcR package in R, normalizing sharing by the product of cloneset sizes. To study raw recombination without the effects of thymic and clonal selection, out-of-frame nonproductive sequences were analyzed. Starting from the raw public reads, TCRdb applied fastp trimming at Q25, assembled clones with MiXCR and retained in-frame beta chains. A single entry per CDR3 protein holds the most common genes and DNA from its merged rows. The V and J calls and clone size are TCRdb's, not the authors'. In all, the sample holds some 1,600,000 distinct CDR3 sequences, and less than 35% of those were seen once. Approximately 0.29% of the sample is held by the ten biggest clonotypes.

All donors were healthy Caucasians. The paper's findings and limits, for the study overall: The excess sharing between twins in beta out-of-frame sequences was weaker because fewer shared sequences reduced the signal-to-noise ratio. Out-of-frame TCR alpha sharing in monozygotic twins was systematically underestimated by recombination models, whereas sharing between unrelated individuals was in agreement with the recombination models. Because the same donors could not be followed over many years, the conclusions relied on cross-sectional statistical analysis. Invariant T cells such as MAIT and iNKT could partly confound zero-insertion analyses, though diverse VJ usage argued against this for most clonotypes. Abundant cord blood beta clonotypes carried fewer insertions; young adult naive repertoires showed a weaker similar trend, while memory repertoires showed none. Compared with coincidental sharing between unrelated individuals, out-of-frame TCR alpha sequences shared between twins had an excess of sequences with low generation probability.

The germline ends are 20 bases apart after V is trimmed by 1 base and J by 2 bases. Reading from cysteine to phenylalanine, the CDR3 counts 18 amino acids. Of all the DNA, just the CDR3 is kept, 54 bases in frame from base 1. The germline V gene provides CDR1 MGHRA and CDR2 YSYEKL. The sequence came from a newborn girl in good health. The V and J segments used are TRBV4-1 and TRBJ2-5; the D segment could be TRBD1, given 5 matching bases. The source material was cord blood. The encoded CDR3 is CASSQVHRKRRDQETQYF. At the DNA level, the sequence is TGCGCCAGCAGCCAAGTTCACAGGAAAAGGCGCGATCAAGAGACCCAGTACTTC.